These T cell receptor beta chains were read from a single sample in a study of blood T cell repertoires in COVID-19. Assay: immunoSEQ multiplex PCR; the TCRdb copy retains only in-frame clones and omits some. The sample holds 310,000 or so clones; about 90% are singletons and the top ten take 11%. The sample was peripheral blood. The origin of the receptors is a woman under 40 with COVID-19, enrolled during active disease. CDR3s include the opening cysteine and the closing phenylalanine or tryptophan. A D gene is named only where the DNA matches it firmly. Some rows mark clone size as missing; the rest say once, few, many or name a class of expanded clone.

j_gene,v_gene,d_gene,abundance,CDR3nt,CDR3aa
TRBJ1-4,TRBV14,NA,NA,TGTGCCAGCAGCCTCGGGACACCCGAAAAACTGTTTTTT,CASSLGTPEKLFF
TRBJ2-5,TRBV6-2/TRBV6-3,TRBD1,NA,TGTGCCAGCAGTTACCTGGGACAGCGCCAAGAGACCCAGTACTTC,CASSYLGQRQETQYF
TRBJ2-7,TRBV24-1,TRBD1,once,TGTGCCACCAGTGACCGGGACAGGGGGCCGTACGAGCAGTACTTC,CATSDRDRGPYEQYF
TRBJ2-1,TRBV30,TRBD2,NA,TGTGCCTGGGCAGGGCTAGCGGGAGTAGGGTTGTTCTTC,CAWAGLAGVGLFF
TRBJ1-2,TRBV5-8,NA,NA,TGTGCCAGCAGCTTGGACAGGGTCAACTATGGCTACACCTTC,CASSLDRVNYGYTF
TRBJ2-5,TRBV9,TRBD2,NA,TGTGCCAGCAGCCTCACTAGCGGTAGGGAGACCCAGTACTTC,CASSLTSGRETQYF
TRBJ1-1,TRBV6-5,TRBD1,few,TGTGCCAGCAGTTCGACAGGGGGTAACATGAACACTGAAGCTTTCTTT,CASSSTGGNMNTEAFF
TRBJ1-5,TRBV5-6,NA,few,TGTGCCAGCAGCTTGACAGGGCTGGGCAATCAGCCCCAGCATTTT,CASSLTGLGNQPQHF
TRBJ1-5,TRBV28,NA,NA,TGTGCCAGCAGCCTCGGGGGAAGTTCTCAGCCCCAGCATTTT,CASSLGGSSQPQHF
TRBJ2-7,TRBV6-5,TRBD2,few,TGTGCCAGCGGTTTCAGCGGGAGGGTCTACGAGCAGTACTTC,CASGFSGRVYEQYF
TRBJ2-5,TRBV4-1,TRBD2,NA,TGCGCCAGCAGCCAAGGACTAGCGGAAACACAAGAGACCCAGTACTTC,CASSQGLAETQETQYF
TRBJ1-5,TRBV24-1,NA,NA,TGTGCCACCAGTGATCCTTCAGGGGGCAATCAGCCCCAGCATTTT,CATSDPSGGNQPQHF
TRBJ2-7,TRBV28,TRBD1,once,TGTGCCAGCAGTTTAGGGGGACAGGGAACCTACGAGCAGTACTTC,CASSLGGQGTYEQYF
TRBJ2-1,TRBV28,NA,NA,TGTGCCAGCAGTTCAACGGGAGTAGCGGTTGGGCAGTTCTTC,CASSSTGVAVGQFF
TRBJ2-1,TRBV29-1,TRBD2,NA,TGCAGCGTTGACCCTAGCGGTTACAATGAGCAGTTCTTC,CSVDPSGYNEQFF
TRBJ2-2,TRBV5-1,NA,NA,TGCGCCAGCAGCTTGCGGGAGTTGGGCACCGGGGAGCTGTTTTTT,CASSLRELGTGELFF
TRBJ2-4,TRBV30,TRBD1,NA,TGTGCCTGGACCAGGGGGCACGAAAACATTCAGTACTTC,CAWTRGHENIQYF
TRBJ1-5,TRBV6-6,NA,NA,TGTGCCAGCAGTTACTCGGGCGGGGGACAGCCCCAGCATTTT,CASSYSGGGQPQHF
TRBJ2-5,TRBV25-1,TRBD2,NA,TGTGCCAGCAGTCTTACGCTAGCGGCCCAAGAGACCCAGTACTTC,CASSLTLAAQETQYF
TRBJ2-5,TRBV15,TRBD2,NA,TGTGCCACCAGCAGAGACCCTAGCGGCCAAGAGACCCAGTACTTC,CATSRDPSGQETQYF
TRBJ2-1,TRBV4-3,TRBD1,NA,TGCGCCAGCAGCCCTGACAGGGTCCACAATGAGCAGTTCTTC,CASSPDRVHNEQFF
TRBJ1-1,TRBV10-3,TRBD1,NA,TGTGCCATCAGGGGGGGGGACAGGGTGTCAACTGAAGCTTTCTTT,CAIRGGDRVSTEAFF
TRBJ2-5,TRBV7-9,TRBD2,NA,TGTGCCAGCAGCTTACGCCGGACTAGCGGGAGCGAAGAGACCCAGTACTTC,CASSLRRTSGSEETQYF
TRBJ2-7,TRBV5-1,NA,NA,TGCGCCAGCAGCCTCCAGGCGAGCTCCTACGAGCAGTACTTC,CASSLQASSYEQYF
TRBJ2-3,TRBV11-2,TRBD2,once,TGTGCCAGCAACGAAGGGGGTAGCGGGAGGGCCCCAGATACGCAGTATTTT,CASNEGGSGRAPDTQYF
TRBJ2-3,TRBV24-1,TRBD2,NA,TGTGCCACCAGTGATTTTGCGGGCGGGGGAGATACGCAGTATTTT,CATSDFAGGGDTQYF
TRBJ1-4,TRBV2,NA,NA,TGTGCCAGCATCGGGACATCCGTTTATGAAAAACTGTTTTTT,CASIGTSVYEKLFF
TRBJ2-7,TRBV10-2,TRBD1,NA,TGCGCCAGCAGTGGGGACAGGGGTAAATACGAGCAGTACTTC,CASSGDRGKYEQYF
TRBJ2-3,TRBV2,TRBD2,NA,TGTGCCACTTCCCCCGGGACTAGGGTAACAGATACGCAGTATTTT,CATSPGTRVTDTQYF
TRBJ1-1,TRBV11-2,NA,few,TGTGCCAGCAGCCCCTCAGGCAGGCTTGGGACTGAAGCTTTCTTT,CASSPSGRLGTEAFF
TRBJ2-7,TRBV5-5,TRBD1,NA,TGTGCCAGCAGAGGGACAGCCTACGAGCAGTACTTC,CASRGTAYEQYF
TRBJ1-1,TRBV25-1,NA,NA,TGTGCCAGCAGTGCTGGAGGGTACACTGAAGCTTTCTTT,CASSAGGYTEAFF
TRBJ2-7,TRBV6-2/TRBV6-3,NA,NA,TGTGCCAGCAGTTACCCCCGCGGTAACCCCTACGAGCAGTACTTC,CASSYPRGNPYEQYF
TRBJ1-4,TRBV11-2,TRBD1,NA,TGTGCCAGCAGCTTGAGGGGGACAGACGCAACTAATGAAAAACTGTTTTTT,CASSLRGTDATNEKLFF
TRBJ2-7,TRBV7-8,NA,NA,TGTGCCAGCAGCGGGAGTGGCTACGAGCAGTACTTC,CASSGSGYEQYF
TRBJ2-7,TRBV5-1,TRBD2,few,TGCGCCAGCAGCGACACTAGCGGAGGCCCCGACGAGCAGTACTTC,CASSDTSGGPDEQYF
TRBJ1-4,TRBV19,NA,few,TGTGCCAGTAGTTCACGGACACCCGCAACTAATGAAAAACTGTTTTTT,CASSSRTPATNEKLFF
TRBJ2-3,TRBV10-3,TRBD2,NA,TGTGCCATCAGGAGCGGGAGAGGCACAGATACGCAGTATTTT,CAIRSGRGTDTQYF
TRBJ2-1,TRBV9,NA,NA,TGTGCCAGCGGGACTCTTGCCTACAATGAGCAGTTCTTC,CASGTLAYNEQFF